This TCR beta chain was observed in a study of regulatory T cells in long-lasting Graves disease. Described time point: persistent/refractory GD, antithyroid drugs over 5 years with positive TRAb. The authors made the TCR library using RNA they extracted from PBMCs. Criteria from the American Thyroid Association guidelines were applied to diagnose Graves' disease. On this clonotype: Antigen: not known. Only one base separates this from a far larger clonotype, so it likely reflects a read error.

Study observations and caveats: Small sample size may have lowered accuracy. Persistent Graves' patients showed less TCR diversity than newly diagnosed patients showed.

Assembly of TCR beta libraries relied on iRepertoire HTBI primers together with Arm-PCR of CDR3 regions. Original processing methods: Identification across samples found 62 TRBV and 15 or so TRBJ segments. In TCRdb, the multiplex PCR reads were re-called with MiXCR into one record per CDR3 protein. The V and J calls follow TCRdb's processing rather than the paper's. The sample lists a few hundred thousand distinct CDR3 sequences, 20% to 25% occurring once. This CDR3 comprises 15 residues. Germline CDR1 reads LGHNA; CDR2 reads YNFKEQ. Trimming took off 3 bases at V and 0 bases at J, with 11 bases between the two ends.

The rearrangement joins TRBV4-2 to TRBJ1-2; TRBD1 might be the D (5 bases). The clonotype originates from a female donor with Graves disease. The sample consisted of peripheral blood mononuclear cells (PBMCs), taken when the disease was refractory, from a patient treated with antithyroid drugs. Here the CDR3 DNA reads TGTGCCAGCAGCCATCGGGACGGAGCTAACTATGGCTACACCTTC. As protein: CASSHRDGANYGYTF.